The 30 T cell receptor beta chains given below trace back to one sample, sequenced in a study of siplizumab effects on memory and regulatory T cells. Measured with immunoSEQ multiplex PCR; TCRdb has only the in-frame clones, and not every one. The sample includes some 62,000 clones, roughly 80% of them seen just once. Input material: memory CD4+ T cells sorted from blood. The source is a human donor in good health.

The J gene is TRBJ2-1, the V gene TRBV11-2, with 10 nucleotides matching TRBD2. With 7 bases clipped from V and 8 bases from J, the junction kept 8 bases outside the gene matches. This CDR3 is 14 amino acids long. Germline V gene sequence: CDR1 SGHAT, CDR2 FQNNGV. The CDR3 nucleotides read TGTGCCAGCACAGGACTAGCGGCGTTCCATGAGCAGTTCTTC. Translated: CASTGLAAFHEQFF.

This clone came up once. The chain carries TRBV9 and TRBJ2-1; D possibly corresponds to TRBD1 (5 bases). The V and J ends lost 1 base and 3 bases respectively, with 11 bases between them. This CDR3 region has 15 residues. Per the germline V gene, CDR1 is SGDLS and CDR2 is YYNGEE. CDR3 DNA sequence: TGTGCCAGCAGCGTAACAGGCCTTAGCTACAATGAGCAGTTCTTC. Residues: CASSVTGLSYNEQFF.

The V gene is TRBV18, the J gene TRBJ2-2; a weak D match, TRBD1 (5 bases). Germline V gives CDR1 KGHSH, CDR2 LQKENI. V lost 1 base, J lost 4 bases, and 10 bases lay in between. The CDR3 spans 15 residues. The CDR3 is CASSPLQGSTGELFF. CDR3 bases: TGTGCCAGCTCACCACTTCAGGGATCCACCGGGGAGCTGTTTTTT. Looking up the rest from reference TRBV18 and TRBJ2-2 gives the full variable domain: NAGVMQNPRHLVRRRGQEARLRCSPMKGHSHVYWYRQLPEEGLKFMVYLQKENIIDESGMPKERFSAEFPKEGPSILRIQQVVRGDSAAYFCASSPLQGSTGELFFGEGSRLTVL.

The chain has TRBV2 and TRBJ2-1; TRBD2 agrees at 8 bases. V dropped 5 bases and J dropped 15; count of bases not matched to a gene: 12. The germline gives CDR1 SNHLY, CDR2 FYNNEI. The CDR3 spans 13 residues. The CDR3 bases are TGTGCCAGCAGTCCAACCGGACTAGCCGGGGGGTTCTTC. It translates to CASSPTGLAGGFF.

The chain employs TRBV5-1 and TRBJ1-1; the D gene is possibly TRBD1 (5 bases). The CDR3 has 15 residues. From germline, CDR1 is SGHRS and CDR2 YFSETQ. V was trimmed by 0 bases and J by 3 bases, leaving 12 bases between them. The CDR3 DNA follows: TGCGCCAGCAGCTTGGGGGGCAGTACGGACACTGAAGCTTTCTTT. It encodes CASSLGGSTDTEAFF.

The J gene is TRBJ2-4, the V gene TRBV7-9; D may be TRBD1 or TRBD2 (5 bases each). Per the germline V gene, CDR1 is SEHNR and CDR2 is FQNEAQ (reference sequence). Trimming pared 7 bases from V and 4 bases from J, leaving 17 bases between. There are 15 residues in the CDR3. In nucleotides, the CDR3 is TGTGCCAGCACCTCCAAGAGGGACGGTAAAAACATTCAGTACTTC. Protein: CASTSKRDGKNIQYF.

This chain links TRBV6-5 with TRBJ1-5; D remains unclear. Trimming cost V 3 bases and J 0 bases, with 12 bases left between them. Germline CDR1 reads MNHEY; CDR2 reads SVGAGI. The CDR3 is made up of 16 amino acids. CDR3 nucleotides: TGTGCCAGCAGTTATGGCTCTATGGGTAGCAATCAGCCCCAGCATTTT. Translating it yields CASSYGSMGSNQPQHF.

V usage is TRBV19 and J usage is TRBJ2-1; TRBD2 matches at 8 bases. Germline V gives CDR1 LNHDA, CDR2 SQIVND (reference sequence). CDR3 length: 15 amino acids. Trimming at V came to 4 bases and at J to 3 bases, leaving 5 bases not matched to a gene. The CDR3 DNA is TGTGCCAGTAGTACCGCCGGGACTAGCTACAATGAGCAGTTCTTC. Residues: CASSTAGTSYNEQFF.

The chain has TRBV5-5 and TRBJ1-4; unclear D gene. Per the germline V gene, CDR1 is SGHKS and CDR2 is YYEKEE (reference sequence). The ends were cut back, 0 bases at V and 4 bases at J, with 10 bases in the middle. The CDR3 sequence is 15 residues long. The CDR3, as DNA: TGTGCCAGCAGCTTGGTAGCACAGAATAATGAAAAACTGTTTTTT. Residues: CASSLVAQNNEKLFF.

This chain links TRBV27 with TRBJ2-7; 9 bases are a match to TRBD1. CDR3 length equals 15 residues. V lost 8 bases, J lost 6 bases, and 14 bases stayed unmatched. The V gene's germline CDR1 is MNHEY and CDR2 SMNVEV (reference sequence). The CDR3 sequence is CASGRIPGQGTEQYF. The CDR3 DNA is TGTGCCAGCGGTCGAATTCCGGGACAGGGAACCGAGCAGTACTTC.

The CDR3 sequence is CASSARDQSGNTIYF. CDR3 nucleotides: TGTGCCAGCAGCGCCCGGGATCAGTCTGGAAACACCATATATTTT. The J gene is TRBJ1-3, the V gene TRBV9; D call uncertain. The ends were cut back, 3 bases at V and 1 base at J, with 11 bases in the middle. Germline CDR1 is SGDLS and CDR2 is YYNGEE. The CDR3 is made up of 15 amino acids.

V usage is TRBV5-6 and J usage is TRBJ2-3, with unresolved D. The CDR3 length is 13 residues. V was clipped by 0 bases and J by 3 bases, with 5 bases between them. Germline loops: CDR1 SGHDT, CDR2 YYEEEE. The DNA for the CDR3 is TGTGCCAGCAGCTTGGTGGGGACAGATACGCAGTATTTT. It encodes CASSLVGTDTQYF. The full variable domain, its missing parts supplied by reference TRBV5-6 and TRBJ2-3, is DAGVTQSPTHLIKTRGQQVTLRCSPKSGHDTVSWYQQALGQGPQFIFQYYEEEERQRGNFPDRFSGHQFPNYSSELNVNALLLGDSALYLCASSLVGTDTQYFGPGTRLTVL.

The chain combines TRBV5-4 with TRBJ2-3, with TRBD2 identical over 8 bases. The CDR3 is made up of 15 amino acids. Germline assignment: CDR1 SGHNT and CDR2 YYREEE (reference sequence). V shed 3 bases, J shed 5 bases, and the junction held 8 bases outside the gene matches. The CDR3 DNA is TGTGCCAGCAGCTCCTCGAGCGGGGGAGGAGATACGCAGTATTTT. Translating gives CASSSSSGGGDTQYF.

The CDR3 spells CASSLDGLRETQYF. The CDR3 DNA is TGTGCCAGCAGCTTGGATGGGTTAAGGGAGACCCAGTACTTC. The genes are TRBV5-5 and TRBJ2-5; D is unresolved. Trimming cost V 0 bases and J 5 bases, with 11 bases left between them. The length of the CDR3 is 14 residues. The germline CDR1 and CDR2 sequences are SGHKS and YYEKEE (reference sequence).

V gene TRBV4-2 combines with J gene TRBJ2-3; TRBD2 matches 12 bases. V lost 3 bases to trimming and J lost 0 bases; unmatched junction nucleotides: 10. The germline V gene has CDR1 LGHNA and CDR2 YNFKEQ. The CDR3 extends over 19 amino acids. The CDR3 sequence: CASSQTPSGGVSSTDTQYF. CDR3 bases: TGTGCCAGCAGCCAGACTCCTAGCGGGGGGGTATCTAGCACAGATACGCAGTATTTT.

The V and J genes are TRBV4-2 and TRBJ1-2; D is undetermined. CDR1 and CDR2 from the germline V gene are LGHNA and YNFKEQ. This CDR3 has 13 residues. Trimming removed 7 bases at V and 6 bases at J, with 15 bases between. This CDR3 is CASTPARVNGYTF. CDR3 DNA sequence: TGTGCCAGCACCCCCGCGAGGGTAAATGGCTACACCTTC.

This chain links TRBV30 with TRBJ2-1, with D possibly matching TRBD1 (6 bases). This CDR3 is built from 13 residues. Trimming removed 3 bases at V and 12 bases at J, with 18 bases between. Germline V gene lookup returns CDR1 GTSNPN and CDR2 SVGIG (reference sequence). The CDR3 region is CAWRGAGVPVQFF. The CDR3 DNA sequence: TGTGCCTGGAGGGGGGCGGGCGTCCCCGTGCAGTTCTTC.

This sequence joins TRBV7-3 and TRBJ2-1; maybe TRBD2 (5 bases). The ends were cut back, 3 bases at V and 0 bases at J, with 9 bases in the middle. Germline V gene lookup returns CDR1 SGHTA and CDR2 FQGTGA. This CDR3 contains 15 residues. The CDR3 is CASSLGAGSYNEQFF. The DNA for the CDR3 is TGTGCCAGCAGCTTGGGCGCGGGCTCCTACAATGAGCAGTTCTTC. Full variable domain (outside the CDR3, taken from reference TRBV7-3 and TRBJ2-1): GAGVSQTPSNKVTEKGKYVELRCDPISGHTALYWYRQSLGQGPEFLIYFQGTGAADDSGLPNDRFFAVRPEGSVSTLKIQRTERGDSAVYLCASSLGAGSYNEQFFGPGTRLTVL.

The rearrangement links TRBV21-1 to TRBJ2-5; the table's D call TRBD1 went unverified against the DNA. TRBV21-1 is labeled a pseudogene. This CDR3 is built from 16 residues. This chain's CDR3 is CASSPRGQGVEETQYF. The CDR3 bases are TGTGCCAGCAGCCCTAGAGGGCAGGGGGTGGAAGAGACCCAGTACTTC.

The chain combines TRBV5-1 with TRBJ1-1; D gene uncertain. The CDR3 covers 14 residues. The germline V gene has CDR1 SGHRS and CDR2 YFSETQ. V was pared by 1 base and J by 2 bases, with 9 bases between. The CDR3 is CASSLIPTNTEAFF. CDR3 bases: TGCGCCAGCAGCTTGATACCGACAAACACTGAAGCTTTCTTT.

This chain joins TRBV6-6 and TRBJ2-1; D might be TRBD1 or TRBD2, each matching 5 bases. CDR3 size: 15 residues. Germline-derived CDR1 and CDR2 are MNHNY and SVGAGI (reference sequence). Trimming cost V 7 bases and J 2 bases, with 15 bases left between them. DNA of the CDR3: TGTGCCAGCACCCTCCGAGGGGACCCCTACAATGAGCAGTTCTTC. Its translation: CASTLRGDPYNEQFF.

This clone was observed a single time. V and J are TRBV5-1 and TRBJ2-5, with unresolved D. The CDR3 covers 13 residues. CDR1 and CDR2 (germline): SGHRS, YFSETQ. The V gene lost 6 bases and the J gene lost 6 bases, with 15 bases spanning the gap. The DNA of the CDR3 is TGCGCCAGCACTGTAGCTTACTCGAAGACCCAGTACTTC. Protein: CASTVAYSKTQYF.

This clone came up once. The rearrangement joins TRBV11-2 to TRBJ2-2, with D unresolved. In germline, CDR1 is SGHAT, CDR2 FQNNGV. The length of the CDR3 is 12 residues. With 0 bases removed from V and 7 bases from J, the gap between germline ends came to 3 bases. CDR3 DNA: TGTGCCAGCAGCTTAGAAGGCGGGGAGCTGTTTTTT. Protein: CASSLEGGELFF.

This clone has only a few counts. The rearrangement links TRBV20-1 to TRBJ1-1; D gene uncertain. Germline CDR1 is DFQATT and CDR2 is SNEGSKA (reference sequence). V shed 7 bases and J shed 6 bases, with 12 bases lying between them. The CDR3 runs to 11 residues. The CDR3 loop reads CSVRVYPEAFF. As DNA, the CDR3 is TGCAGTGTAAGGGTGTACCCTGAAGCTTTCTTT.

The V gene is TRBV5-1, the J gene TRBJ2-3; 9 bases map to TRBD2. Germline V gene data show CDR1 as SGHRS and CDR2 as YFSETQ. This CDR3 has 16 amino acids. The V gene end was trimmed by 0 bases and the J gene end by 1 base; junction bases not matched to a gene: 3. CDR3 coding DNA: TGCGCCAGCAGCTTGGCGGCTAGCGGGGGCACAGATACGCAGTATTTT. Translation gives CASSLAASGGTDTQYF.

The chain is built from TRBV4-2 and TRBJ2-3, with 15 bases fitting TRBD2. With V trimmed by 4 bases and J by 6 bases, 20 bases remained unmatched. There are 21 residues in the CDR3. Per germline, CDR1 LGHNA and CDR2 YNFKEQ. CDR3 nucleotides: TGTGCCAGCAGCCTCACAGGAGGGACTAGCGGGGGGCAGGGAGCAGGGGATACGCAGTATTTT. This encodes CASSLTGGTSGGQGAGDTQYF.

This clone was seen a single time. The CDR3, as DNA: TGTGCCAGCAGCCAACCACAGGGGGACAATGAGCAGTTCTTC. As protein: CASSQPQGDNEQFF. The chain recombines TRBV5-4 with TRBJ2-1; 8 bases match TRBD1. Per the germline V gene, CDR1 is SGHNT and CDR2 is YYREEE (reference sequence). The CDR3 totals 14 residues. Trimming took 4 bases from V and 5 from J; bases not matched to a gene: 5.

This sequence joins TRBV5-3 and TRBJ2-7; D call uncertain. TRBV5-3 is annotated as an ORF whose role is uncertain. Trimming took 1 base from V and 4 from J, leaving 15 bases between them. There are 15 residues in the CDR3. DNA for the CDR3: TGTGCCAGAAGCTTGTCCGTGACATCTCTTTACGAGCAGTACTTC. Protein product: CARSLSVTSLYEQYF.

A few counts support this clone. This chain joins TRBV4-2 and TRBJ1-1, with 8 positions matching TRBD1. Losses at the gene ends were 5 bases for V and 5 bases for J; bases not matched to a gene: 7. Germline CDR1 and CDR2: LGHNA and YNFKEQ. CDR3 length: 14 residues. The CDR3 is CASSSQQGETEAFF. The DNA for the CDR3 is TGTGCCAGCAGCTCTCAACAGGGGGAAACTGAAGCTTTCTTT.

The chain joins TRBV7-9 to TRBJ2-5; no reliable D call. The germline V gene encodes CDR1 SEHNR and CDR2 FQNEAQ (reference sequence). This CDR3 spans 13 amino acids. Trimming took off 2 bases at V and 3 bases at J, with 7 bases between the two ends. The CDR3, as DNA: TGTGCCAGCAGCTTAATGGGGAAAGAGACCCAGTACTTC. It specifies CASSLMGKETQYF. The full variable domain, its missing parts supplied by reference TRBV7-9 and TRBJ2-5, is DTGVSQNPRHKITKRGQNVTFRCDPISEHNRLYWYRQTLGQGPEFLTYFQNEAQLEKSRLLSDRFSAERPKGSFSTLEIQRTEQGDSAMYLCASSLMGKETQYFGPGTRLLVL.